Sequencing of this T cell receptor beta chain was carried out in a study of regulatory T cells in long-lasting Graves disease. Study-wide points: Small sample size may have lowered accuracy. Among samples with persistent disease, TRBV28, TRBJ1-2 and TRBJ2-5 were favored.

This clonotype turned up a few times. Its antigen is still unknown. Relying on iRepertoire HTBI primers and Arm-PCR of CDR3 regions, the team built TCR beta libraries. TCRdb re-called the multiplex PCR reads with MiXCR, one entry per CDR3 protein. The repertoire includes approximately 390,000 distinct CDR3 sequences, roughly 15% of them detected once, and roughly 21% sits in the top ten. V lost 3 bases, J lost 2 bases, and 4 bases stayed unmatched. This CDR3 has 15 residues. Germline assignment: CDR1 MDHEN and CDR2 SYDVKM. The time point: newly diagnosed GD, antithyroid drugs for less than 3 months. From PBMCs, RNA was extracted and then used to make the TCR library. These sequences were also reported in another study, on T cells in Graves' hyperthyroidism and ophthalmopathy. As reported in that work: Lactation, pregnancy, other autoimmune disease or uncontrolled infection led to exclusion of patients. Ophthalmopathy stood apart from stable hyperthyroidism in a 13 V-J model.

The sequenced sample was peripheral blood mononuclear cells (PBMCs), obtained at new diagnosis, from a patient treated with antithyroid drugs. The sequence came from a woman under 30 with Graves disease. The gene calls are TRBV28 and TRBJ2-7; TRBD2 matches at 10 bases. Here the CDR3 DNA reads TGTGCCAGCAGTTTCGCTAGCGGGGGAGCCTACGAGCAGTACTTC. Its protein product is CASSFASGGAYEQYF.